This TCR beta chain was sequenced in a study of T cells in Graves' hyperthyroidism and ophthalmopathy. This clonotype was recorded at least ten times. Amplification of TCR beta CDR3 regions was performed using RNA transcripts as template. With the HTBI primer set, the TCR CDR3 went through a first round of RT-PCR. TCRdb analysed the multiplex PCR reads with MiXCR anew, one entry per CDR3 protein. The data show 500,000 or so distinct CDR3 sequences, more than 15% seen once. The material sequenced was blood. The source of this sequence is a woman in her late teens or twenties with Graves' ophthalmopathy.

CDR3: CSVVLGSGEQYF. CDR3 DNA: TGCAGCGTTGTGCTAGGATCAGGCGAGCAGTACTTC. The chain is built from TRBV29-1 and TRBJ2-7; unclear D gene. The CDR3 extends over 12 amino acids. V was cut by 4 bases and J by 6 bases, with 13 bases left in between. The germline CDR1 and CDR2 sequences are SQVTM and ANQGSEA.